This paragraph reports one T cell receptor beta chain. Germline is not matched at one junction end, which may reflect a read error. Using RNA transcripts as the source, TCR beta CDR3 regions were amplified. With the HTBI primer set, the TCR CDR3 went through a first round of RT-PCR. MiXCR, applied by TCRdb to the multiplex PCR reads, yields one record per CDR3 protein. This table holds approximately 740,000 distinct CDR3 sequences, 11% to 15% found once. This record belongs to a study of T cells in Graves' hyperthyroidism and ophthalmopathy. CDR1 is SQVTM and CDR2 is ANQGSEA in the germline V gene. This CDR3 contains 11 residues.

This TCR came from a woman aged 18 to 35 with Graves' hyperthyroidism. Sequenced input: blood. The chain employs TRBV29-1 and TRBJ2-1, with D uncertain. The DNA for the CDR3 is TGCAGCGGTGAAAAGGGCAATGAGCAGTTCTTC. Translation: CSGEKGNEQFF.